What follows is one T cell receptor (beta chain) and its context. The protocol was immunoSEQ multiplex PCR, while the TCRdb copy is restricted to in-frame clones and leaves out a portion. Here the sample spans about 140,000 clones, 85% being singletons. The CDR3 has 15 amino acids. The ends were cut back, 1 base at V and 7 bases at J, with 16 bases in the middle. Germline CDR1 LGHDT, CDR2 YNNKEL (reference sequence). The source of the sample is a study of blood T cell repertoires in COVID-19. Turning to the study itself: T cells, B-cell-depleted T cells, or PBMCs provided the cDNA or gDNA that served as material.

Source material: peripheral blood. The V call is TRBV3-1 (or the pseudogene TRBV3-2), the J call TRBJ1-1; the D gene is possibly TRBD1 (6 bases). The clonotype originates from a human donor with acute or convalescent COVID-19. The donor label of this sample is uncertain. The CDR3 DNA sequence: TGTGCCAGCAGCCAAGTCACACCGGGACATGATGAAGCTTTCTTT. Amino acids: CASSQVTPGHDEAFF.